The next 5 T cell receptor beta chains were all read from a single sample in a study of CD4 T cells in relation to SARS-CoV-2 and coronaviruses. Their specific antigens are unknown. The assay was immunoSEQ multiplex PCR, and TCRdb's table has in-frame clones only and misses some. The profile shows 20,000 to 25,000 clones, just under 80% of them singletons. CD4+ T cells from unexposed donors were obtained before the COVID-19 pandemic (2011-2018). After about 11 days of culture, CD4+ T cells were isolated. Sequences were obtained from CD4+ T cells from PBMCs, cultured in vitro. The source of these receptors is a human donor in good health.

The CDR3 region has the DNA TGTGCCAGCATCACTAGCGGGAGGGCCGTCATGGAGTTCTTC. The encoded protein is CASITSGRAVMEFF. The rearrangement joins TRBV2 to TRBJ2-1, with 13 bases identical to TRBD2. The CDR3 consists of 14 residues. CDR1 is SNHLY, CDR2 FYNNEI, per germline. V lost 7 bases and J lost 14; bases outside the gene matches: 11.

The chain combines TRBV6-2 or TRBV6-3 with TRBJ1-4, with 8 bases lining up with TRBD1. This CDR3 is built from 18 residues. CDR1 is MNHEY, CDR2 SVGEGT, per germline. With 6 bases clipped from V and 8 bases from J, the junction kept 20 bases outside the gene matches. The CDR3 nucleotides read TGTGCCAGCAGCCCGGACAGGGAGGTCCGGGGGCAGGGGGAAAAACTGTTTTTT. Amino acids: CASSPDREVRGQGEKLFF.

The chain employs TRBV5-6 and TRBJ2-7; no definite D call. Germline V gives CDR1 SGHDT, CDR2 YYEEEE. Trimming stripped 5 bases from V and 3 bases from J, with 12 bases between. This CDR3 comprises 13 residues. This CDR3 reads CASSPDPDYEQYF. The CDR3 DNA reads TGTGCCAGCAGTCCTGACCCTGACTACGAGCAGTACTTC. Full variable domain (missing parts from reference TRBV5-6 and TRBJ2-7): DAGVTQSPTHLIKTRGQQVTLRCSPKSGHDTVSWYQQALGQGPQFIFQYYEEEERQRGNFPDRFSGHQFPNYSSELNVNALLLGDSALYLCASSPDPDYEQYFGPGTRLTVT.

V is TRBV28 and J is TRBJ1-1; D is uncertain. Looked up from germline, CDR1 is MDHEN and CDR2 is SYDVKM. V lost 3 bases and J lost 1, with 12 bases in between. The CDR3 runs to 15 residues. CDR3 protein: CASSLGSLRNTEAFF. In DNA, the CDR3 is TGTGCCAGCAGTTTGGGTTCTTTGAGGAACACTGAAGCTTTCTTT.

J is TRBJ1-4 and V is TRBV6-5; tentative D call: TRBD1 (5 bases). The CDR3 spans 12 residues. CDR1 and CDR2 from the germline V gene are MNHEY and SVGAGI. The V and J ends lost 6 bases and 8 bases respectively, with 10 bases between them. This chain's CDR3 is CASSWRQEKLFF. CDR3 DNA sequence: TGTGCCAGCAGCTGGCGACAGGAAAAACTGTTTTTT.